This entry features one T cell receptor (beta chain) sequence. These data come from a study of CD8+CD57+ T cells in acquired aplastic anemia. The germline V and J ends were trimmed by 6 bases and 2 bases, with 14 bases remaining between them. The CDR3 runs 14 residues. Germline V CDR1 and CDR2: SGHTA, FQGTGA. TCR beta VDJ combinations and CDR3 sequences were profiled from genomic DNA. MiXCR, applied by TCRdb to the reads, yields one record per CDR3 protein. The profile shows approximately 220,000 distinct CDR3 sequences, more than 45% of them singletons. Those patients picked for sequencing had displayed CD8+CD57+ cell expansion on flow cytometry.

The chain carries TRBV7-3 and TRBJ2-7; D is uncertain. The sample was sorted CD4+, CD8+, or CD8+CD57+ T cells (not recorded which) from PBMCs. This TCR came from a human donor with aplastic anemia. CDR3 in DNA: TGTGCCAGCAGGACAAACCCAAAGGCCTACGAGCAGTACTTC. Translation gives CASRTNPKAYEQYF.